This entry features one T cell receptor beta chain sequence. This sample is part of a study of control samples from healthy donors and cancer patients. Sequenced by immunoSEQ multiplex PCR; TCRdb stores in-frame clones only, minus some. The repertoire includes 100,000 to 150,000 clones, just under 95% of them detected once, and 3.5% to 4% sits in the top ten. Material: blood. The TCR comes from a man aged 30 to 39 in good health.

CDR3 sequence: CASPTEAFF. CDR3 DNA: TGCGCCAGCCCAACTGAAGCTTTCTTT. J is TRBJ1-1 and V is TRBV23-1, with D unclear. TRBV23-1 is filed as an ORF, its function uncertain. This CDR3 spans 9 amino acids. V was shortened by 8 bases and J by 5 bases, with 3 bases between the two germline ends.